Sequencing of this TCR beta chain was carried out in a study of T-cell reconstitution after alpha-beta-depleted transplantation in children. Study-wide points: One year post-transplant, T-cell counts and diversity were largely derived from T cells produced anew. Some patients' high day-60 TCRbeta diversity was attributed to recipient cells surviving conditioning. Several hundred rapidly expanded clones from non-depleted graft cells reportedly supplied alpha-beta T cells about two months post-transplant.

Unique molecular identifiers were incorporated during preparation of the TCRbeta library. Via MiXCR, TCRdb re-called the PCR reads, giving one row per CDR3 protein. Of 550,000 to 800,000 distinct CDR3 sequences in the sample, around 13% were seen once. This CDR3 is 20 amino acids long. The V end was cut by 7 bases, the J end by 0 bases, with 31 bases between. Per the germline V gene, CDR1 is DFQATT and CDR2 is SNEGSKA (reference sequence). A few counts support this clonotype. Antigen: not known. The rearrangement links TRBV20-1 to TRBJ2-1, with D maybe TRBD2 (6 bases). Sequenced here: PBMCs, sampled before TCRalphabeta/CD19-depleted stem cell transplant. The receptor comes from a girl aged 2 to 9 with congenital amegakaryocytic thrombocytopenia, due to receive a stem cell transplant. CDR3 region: CSGRLLKSDCCGTSYNEQFF. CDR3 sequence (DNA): TGCAGTGGAAGACTACTAAAATCGGATTGCTGCGGGACCTCCTACAATGAGCAGTTCTTC.